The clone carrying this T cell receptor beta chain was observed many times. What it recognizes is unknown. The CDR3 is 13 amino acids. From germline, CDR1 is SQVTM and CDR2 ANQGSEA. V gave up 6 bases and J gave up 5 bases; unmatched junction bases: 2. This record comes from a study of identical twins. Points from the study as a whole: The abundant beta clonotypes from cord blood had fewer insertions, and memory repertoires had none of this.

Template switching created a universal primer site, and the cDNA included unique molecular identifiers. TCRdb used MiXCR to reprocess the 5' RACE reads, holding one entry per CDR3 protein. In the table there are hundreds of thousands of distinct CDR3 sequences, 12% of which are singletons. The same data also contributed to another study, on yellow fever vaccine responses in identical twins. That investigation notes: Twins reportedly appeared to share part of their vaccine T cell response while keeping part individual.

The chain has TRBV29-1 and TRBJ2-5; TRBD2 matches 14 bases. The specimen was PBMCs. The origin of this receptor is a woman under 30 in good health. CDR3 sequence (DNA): TGCAGCGTGCGGACTAGCGGGAGGGAGACCCAGTACTTC. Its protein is CSVRTSGRETQYF.